The 29 T cell receptor beta chains below were found in one sample sequenced in a study of blood T cells in healthy people across ages. A J-beta primer mix and a sample-barcoded 5' primer were used in a second PCR of about 7 to 12 cycles. In TCRdb, the 5' RACE reads were re-called with MiXCR into one record per CDR3 protein. The data contain 650,000 to 700,000 distinct CDR3 sequences, 32% of them seen just once; the ten biggest clones take up 15%. The sample comprised blood. These receptors all come from an elderly woman in good health.

Many counts were recorded for this clonotype. The chain couples TRBV7-2 to TRBJ2-3; 14 bases are shared with TRBD2. The CDR3 spans 15 residues. Trimming cost V 6 bases and J 7 bases; bases outside gene matches: 6. Germline V gene lookup returns CDR1 SGHTA and CDR2 FQGNSA. The CDR3 loop reads CASRWGLAGEYTQYF. For the CDR3, the DNA is TGTGCCAGCAGGTGGGGACTAGCGGGGGAATATACGCAGTATTTT.

In its sample, this clonotype was seen a few times. The CDR3 here is CAWSTQQGAGTEAFF. CDR3 coding DNA: TGTGCCTGGAGTACCCAACAGGGGGCAGGGACTGAAGCTTTCTTT. J is TRBJ1-1 and V is TRBV30; 9 nucleotides line up with TRBD1. V gave up 2 bases and J gave up 5 bases; unmatched junction bases: 9. The CDR3 has 15 residues. Germline loops: CDR1 GTSNPN, CDR2 SVGIG (reference sequence).

On this clonotype: One end of the junction is discordant with germline, which a read error may explain. V and J are TRBV6-2 or TRBV6-3 and TRBJ1-1; no reliable D call. The germline CDR1 and CDR2 sequences are MNHEY and SVGEGT. CDR3 length: 15 residues. The CDR3 spells CAGSYFGSLDRGAFF. DNA of the CDR3: TGTGCCGGCAGTTATTTTGGTTCATTGGACCGTGGAGCTTTCTTT.

This clonotype was counted many times. The rearrangement links TRBV12-3 or TRBV12-4 to TRBJ2-3; 8 positions match TRBD2. The V segment lost 6 bases and the J segment 5 bases; nucleotides outside the gene matches: 13. This CDR3 spans 16 amino acids. The CDR3 reads CASRTGLRGERDTQYF. CDR3 nucleotide sequence: TGTGCCAGCAGAACGGGTTTGCGGGGGGAGAGAGATACGCAGTATTTT.

The chain links TRBV20-1 to TRBJ2-7, with 8 bases matching TRBD1. The germline gives CDR1 DFQATT, CDR2 SNEGSKA (reference sequence). V trimming: 4 bases; J trimming: 4 bases; junction bases outside the gene matches: 3. The CDR3 totals 12 residues. Here the CDR3 reads CSATDRAYEQYF. CDR3 nucleotide sequence: TGCAGTGCTACGGACAGGGCTTACGAGCAGTACTTC.

The V gene is TRBV7-9, the J gene TRBJ1-4; 9 bases map to TRBD1. Germline CDR1 reads SEHNR; CDR2 reads FQNEAQ (reference sequence). Trimming at V came to 3 bases and at J to 8 bases, leaving 4 bases not matched to a gene. There are 14 residues in the CDR3. CDR3 DNA: TGTGCCAGCAGCTTTGGGACAGGGAGCGAAAAACTGTTTTTT. Its protein is CASSFGTGSEKLFF.

This clonotype occurred once. The chain uses TRBV27 and TRBJ2-6; possible D gene TRBD1, 5 bases. Deletions cut 5 bases from V and 1 base from J, with 9 bases between. Per germline, CDR1 MNHEY and CDR2 SMNVEV (reference sequence). The CDR3 runs 15 residues. The CDR3 nucleotides read TGTGCCAGCAGTGCCCAGGGTTCTGGGGCCAACGTCCTGACTTTC. It yields the protein CASSAQGSGANVLTF.

With respect to this clonotype: A much larger clone sits a single nucleotide away, making a read error possible. The chain is built from TRBV6-5 and TRBJ2-3, with TRBD2 as a possible D gene (5 bases). This CDR3 has 17 residues. CDR1 is MNHEY, CDR2 SVGAGI, per germline. V was pared by 4 bases and J by 4 bases, with 21 bases between. CDR3: CASSSRTESVSSDTQYF. The CDR3, as DNA: TGTGCCAGCAGTTCGAGGACTGAGAGTGTTAGTTCAGATACGCAGTATTTT.

There are a few counts of this clonotype. The V and J genes are TRBV6-5 and TRBJ2-7, with 12 positions matching TRBD2. After removal of 6 bases from V and 4 bases from J, the junction contained 10 bases not matched to a gene. Looked up from germline, CDR1 is MNHEY and CDR2 is SVGAGI. This CDR3 region has 16 residues. The CDR3 protein is CASSRRPGTSGYEQYF. Here the CDR3 DNA reads TGTGCCAGCAGCCGCCGACCCGGGACTAGCGGGTACGAGCAGTACTTC.

In this sample, this clonotype turned up many times. This rearrangement joins TRBV12-3 or TRBV12-4 to TRBJ2-7; D gene uncertain. The CDR3 is 13 amino acids. V shed 5 bases and J shed 5 bases, with 13 bases lying between them. The chain's CDR3 is CASSKGPVDEQYF. Written as DNA, the CDR3 is TGTGCCAGCAGTAAAGGTCCGGTGGACGAGCAGTACTTC.

This clonotype was recorded many times. The J gene is TRBJ2-5, the V gene TRBV7-2; 13 bases map to TRBD2. Germline assignment: CDR1 SGHTA and CDR2 FQGNSA. The ends lost 4 bases at V and 5 bases at J; junction bases unmatched: 13. The CDR3 contains 18 residues. CDR3 DNA sequence: TGTGCCAGCAGCTGGGGGGGACTAGCGGGGAACCCGGGGGAGACCCAGTACTTC. It codes for CASSWGGLAGNPGETQYF.

This clonotype was recorded many times. A much bigger clone sits one base away, suggesting this may be a read error. This chain joins TRBV6-1 and TRBJ2-7, with D maybe TRBD1 (5 bases). The CDR3 extends over 14 amino acids. The germline V and J ends were trimmed by 6 bases and 5 bases, with 17 bases remaining between them. Germline values: CDR1 MNHNS, CDR2 SASEGT. CDR3 loop: CASSSGISCHEQYF. The CDR3 DNA sequence: TGTGCCAGCAGCTCAGGGATCAGCTGCCACGAGCAGTACTTC.

Turning to this clonotype: A much larger clone differs by one base, so this may be a read error. V gene TRBV7-2 combines with J gene TRBJ2-1, with D perhaps TRBD1 (5 bases). Trimming took 4 bases from V and 10 from J, leaving 17 bases between them. Germline CDR1 reads SGHTA; CDR2 reads FQGNSA. The CDR3 is made up of 14 amino acids. CDR3 loop: CASSWAQGPYEQFF. In nucleotides, the CDR3 is TGTGCCAGCAGCTGGGCTCAGGGCCCCTACGAGCAGTTCTTC.

V usage is TRBV14 and J usage is TRBJ2-7; 14 positions agree with TRBD2. The length of the CDR3 is 15 residues. Per germline, CDR1 SGHDN and CDR2 FVKESK. J was trimmed by 6 bases and V by 9 bases; bases with no gene match: 10. The CDR3 DNA reads TGTGCCAGTGGGACTAGCGGGAGCTATGGCGGCGAGCAGTACTTC. This sequence encodes CASGTSGSYGGEQYF.

The chain combines TRBV28 with TRBJ2-4; tentative D call: TRBD1 (6 bases). V lost 3 bases and J lost 7, with 16 bases in between. CDR3 length equals 15 residues. Germline CDR1 reads MDHEN; CDR2 reads SYDVKM. CDR3: CASSFPSSGVNIQYF. The CDR3 DNA reads TGTGCCAGCAGTTTCCCTAGCTCAGGGGTCAACATTCAGTACTTC.

This rearrangement joins TRBV7-6 to TRBJ1-1; D is ambiguous. The length of the CDR3 is 14 residues. CDR1 is SGHVS, CDR2 FNYEAQ, per germline. The V end was cut by 5 bases, the J end by 2 bases, with 12 bases between. CDR3 loop: CASSGDTINTEAFF. The CDR3, as DNA: TGTGCCAGCAGCGGTGACACTATAAACACTGAAGCTTTCTTT.

In regard to this clonotype: It may be a read error: a sequence one base away is much more abundant. Here the CDR3 DNA reads TGTGCCGTCAAGGGGCGGGGGACCTCCTACGAGCAGTACTTC. It is translated as CAVKGRGTSYEQYF. The chain employs TRBV10-3 and TRBJ2-7, with 7 positions matching TRBD2. CDR3 length: 14 residues. CDR1 is ENHRY and CDR2 is SYGVKD in the germline V gene. Germline trimming cut 11 bases from V and 0 bases from J; bases unmatched to any gene: 10.

This clonotype was detected many times. The chain has TRBV3-1 and TRBJ2-7; D perhaps matches TRBD1 (6 bases). The germline V gene has CDR1 LGHDT and CDR2 YNNKEL (reference sequence). This CDR3 comprises 14 residues. The ends were cut back, 1 base at V and 4 bases at J, with 11 bases in the middle. The CDR3: CASSQGQGNYEQYF. In DNA form, the CDR3 reads TGTGCCAGCAGCCAAGGCCAGGGGAATTACGAGCAGTACTTC.

This clonotype was found many times. The CDR3 DNA reads TGTGCCAGCAGCTTAACAGGGGCGCGTTTTTCGGGCAATGAGCAGTTCTTC. Its translation is CASSLTGARFSGNEQFF. The chain uses TRBV7-3 and TRBJ2-1; tentative D call: TRBD1 (5 bases). Trimming took off 0 bases at V and 6 bases at J, with 18 bases between the two ends. CDR3 length: 17 amino acids. From germline, CDR1 is SGHTA and CDR2 FQGTGA.

The table lists this clonotype with a count of one. A clone one base away is much larger, so this may be a read error. The CDR3 DNA is TGTGCCAGCAGTGATTCGGCAGGGTACGAGCAGTACTTC. Protein: CASSDSAGYEQYF. V is TRBV6-1 and J is TRBJ2-7, with D maybe TRBD1 (5 bases). V lost 3 bases, J lost 4 bases, and 10 bases lay in between. Germline lookup yields CDR1 MNHNS and CDR2 SASEGT. There are 13 residues in the CDR3.

In this sample, this clonotype turned up a few times. This may be a read error: a much more frequent sequence differs by one nucleotide. The chain links TRBV5-1 to TRBJ2-5, with 9 bases aligning to TRBD2. The CDR3 length is 16 residues. V was pared by 4 bases and J by 11 bases, with 18 bases of the junction left unmatched. Germline loops: CDR1 SGHRS, CDR2 YFSETQ. CDR3 DNA sequence: TGCGCCAGCAGCCCCCCCCTCAGCGGGGGGTACAATGAGCAGTACTTC. Encoded protein: CASSPPLSGGYNEQYF. Full variable domain (rest looked up from reference TRBV5-1 and TRBJ2-5): KAGVTQTPRYLIKTRGQQVTLSCSPISGHRSVSWYQQTPGQGLQFLFEYFSETQRNKGNFPGRFSGRQFSNSRSEMNVSTLELGDSALYLCASSPPLSGGYNEQYFGPGTRLLVL.

This clonotype was counted ten times or more. The chain joins TRBV20-1 to TRBJ2-5, with D tentatively TRBD1 (6 bases). Trimming cost V 0 bases and J 2 bases, with 13 bases left between them. Germline assignment: CDR1 DFQATT and CDR2 SNEGSKA (reference sequence). The CDR3 spans 15 residues. As DNA, the CDR3 is TGCAGTGCTAGAGAGGCTGGGACACGACAAGAGACCCAGTACTTC. This gives the protein CSAREAGTRQETQYF.

The chain carries TRBV12-3 or TRBV12-4 and TRBJ2-3; D gene uncertain. There are 15 residues in the CDR3. Trimming stripped 1 base from V and 2 bases from J, with 10 bases between. CDR3 in DNA: TGTGCCAGCAGTTTAGTACGAGTAAACACAGATACGCAGTATTTT. Amino acid sequence: CASSLVRVNTDTQYF.

There are many counts of this clonotype. The V gene is TRBV12-3 or TRBV12-4, the J gene TRBJ1-1; 10 nucleotides agree with TRBD1. V lost 4 bases to trimming and J lost 5 bases; unmatched junction nucleotides: 4. There are 14 residues in the CDR3. The CDR3 is CASSSDRGMTEAFF. In nucleotides, the CDR3 is TGTGCCAGCAGTTCGGACAGGGGGATGACTGAAGCTTTCTTT.

This clonotype was found a few times. The conserved final phenylalanine or tryptophan is absent from the CDR3, which likely points to a read error. V is TRBV5-1 and J is TRBJ1-2, with D possibly being TRBD1 (5 bases). Trimming removed 0 bases from V and 4 bases from J, with 10 bases in between. Germline lookup yields CDR1 SGHRS and CDR2 YFSETQ. CDR3 length: 14 amino acids. The DNA for the CDR3 is TGCGCCAGCAGCTTGGGGGGGGGAATCTATGGCTACACCGTC. Amino acid sequence: CASSLGGGIYGYTV.

This clonotype has only a few counts. The chain couples TRBV3-1 to TRBJ1-1; a possible D gene is TRBD1 (5 bases). CDR3 length: 15 residues. The V end lost 3 bases, the J end lost 1 base, and 12 bases lay between the germline ends. Germline V CDR1 and CDR2: LGHDT, YNNKEL (reference sequence). The CDR3 region is CASSHGGGKNTEAFF. DNA of the CDR3: TGTGCCAGCAGCCACGGCGGGGGTAAGAACACTGAAGCTTTCTTT.

The gene calls are TRBV29-1 and TRBJ2-7, with TRBD1 matching 7 bases. V lost 7 bases, J lost 4 bases, and 7 bases stayed unmatched. CDR3 length: 12 residues. Germline CDR1 is SQVTM and CDR2 is ANQGSEA. The CDR3 region has the DNA TGCAGCGCCGGACAGGCCGAATACGAGCAGTACTTC. Translated, it gives CSAGQAEYEQYF.

This clonotype was seen repeatedly, ten times or more. The rearrangement uses TRBV20-1 and TRBJ2-3; D not certain. CDR1 and CDR2 from the germline V gene are DFQATT and SNEGSKA (reference sequence). V gave up 5 bases and J gave up 0 bases, with 6 bases separating them. CDR3 length: 12 amino acids. In nucleotides, the CDR3 is TGCAGTGCTTTTACTAGCACAGATACGCAGTATTTT. This encodes CSAFTSTDTQYF.

This clonotype has at least ten counts. V and J are TRBV20-1 and TRBJ1-5, with 7 nucleotides matching TRBD1. Germline CDR1 is DFQATT and CDR2 is SNEGSKA (reference sequence). Trimming took 0 bases from V and 1 from J; bases not matched to a gene: 3. This CDR3 is 15 amino acids long. The CDR3 DNA reads as TGCAGTGCTAGAGATAGGGGGCGAAGCAATCAGCCCCAGCATTTT. Translation gives CSARDRGRSNQPQHF.